This T cell receptor beta chain was identified in a study of regulatory T cells in long-lasting Graves disease. Regarding the study as a whole: Persistent patients had more shared public clonotypes (2,741) than new patients (around 950). Small numbers of samples may have cut accuracy. With persistent disease, TRBV28, TRBJ1-2 and TRBJ2-5 were the favored segments.

The time point: persistent/refractory GD, antithyroid drugs over 5 years with positive TRAb. From RNA extracted from PBMCs, the TCR library was made. Patients came from an endocrinology department in Xi'an, China. This clonotype was observed once. No antigen is known for it. iRepertoire HTBI primers and Arm-PCR of CDR3 regions built TCR beta libraries. TCRdb itself ran the multiplex PCR reads through MiXCR, one entry per CDR3 protein. The table includes hundreds of thousands of distinct CDR3 sequences, approximately 21% detected once. In germline, CDR1 is PRHDT, CDR2 FYEKMQ (reference sequence). The CDR3 spans 14 residues. With V trimmed by 4 bases and J by 6 bases, 2 bases remained unmatched.

The sequence came from a female donor with Graves disease. The rearrangement uses TRBV13 and TRBJ2-3; the match to TRBD2 covers 12 bases. The sequencing used peripheral blood mononuclear cells (PBMCs), collected when the disease was refractory, from a patient treated with antithyroid drugs. Written as DNA, the CDR3 is TGTGCCAGCAGCTCCGGACTAGCGGGGGATACGCAGTATTTT. Protein sequence: CASSSGLAGDTQYF.